This T cell receptor (beta chain) was documented in a study of T cells in Graves' hyperthyroidism and ophthalmopathy. Study-wide results and caveats: Model output signaled ophthalmopathy a median 6.5 months ahead of onset.

The V end lost 3 bases, the J end lost 4 bases, and 15 bases lay between the germline ends. CDR1 and CDR2 from the germline V gene are KGHSH and LQKENI. The CDR3 totals 15 residues. This clonotype was counted ten times or more. The antigen is not known. Patients aged 18 to 65 had newly diagnosed hyperthyroidism of under 2 months' duration. The diagnostic basis comprised clinical symptoms, serum thyroxine and TRAb, thyroid ultrasound and orbital computed tomography. Blood sampling occurred at first hyperthyroidism diagnosis, ahead of any ophthalmopathy symptoms. Amplified TCR beta CDR3 regions derived from RNA transcripts. HTBI primers drove first-round RT-PCR of the TCR CDR3. TCRdb ran MiXCR on the multiplex PCR reads and lists one entry per CDR3 protein. Here the sample spans fewer than 300,000 distinct CDR3 sequences, 25% being singletons.

This rearrangement joins TRBV18 to TRBJ2-5; possibly TRBD2 for D (6 bases). The TCR originated in a man in his forties or fifties with Graves' hyperthyroidism that later progressed to Graves' ophthalmopathy. Sequencing was carried out using blood. CDR3 residues: CASSPGGGPRETQYF. The CDR3 DNA sequence: TGTGCCAGCTCACCGGGAGGAGGCCCCAGAGAGACCCAGTACTTC.